The 27 T cell receptor beta chains below all came from one sample that was sequenced in a study of OX40 agonist ivuxolimab in advanced cancers. Sequencing used immunoSEQ multiplex PCR; TCRdb keeps in-frame clones, though not all of them. Here the sample spans 65,000 to 95,000 clones, over 75% being singletons. The sequences come from CD4+ or CD8+ T cells sorted from blood, collected in a trial of the OX40 agonist ivuxolimab. The receptors originated from an adult with an advanced solid tumor such as melanoma, head and neck, liver or kidney cancer.

The rearrangement joins TRBV27 to TRBJ2-1, with a tentative D call TRBD1 (6 bases). The V gene's germline CDR1 is MNHEY and CDR2 SMNVEV (reference sequence). Trimming removed 10 bases at V and 8 bases at J, with 21 bases between. The CDR3 spans 14 residues. CDR3 amino acids: CATTRARGSYEQFF. DNA for the CDR3: TGTGCCACCACAAGGGCTAGGGGGAGCTATGAGCAGTTCTTC.

The gene calls are TRBV4-2 and TRBJ1-1; D call uncertain. Germline V CDR1 and CDR2: LGHNA, YNFKEQ. CDR3 length: 14 amino acids. The V and J ends lost 0 bases and 1 base respectively, with 6 bases between them. In DNA form, the CDR3 reads TGTGCCAGCAGCCAAGATAGTTGGAACACTGAAGCTTTCTTT. Its protein is CASSQDSWNTEAFF.

The chain links TRBV11-3 to TRBJ1-3, with a possible D match to TRBD1 (5 bases). This CDR3 has 15 amino acids. V was pared by 3 bases and J by 5 bases, with 14 bases between. The V gene's germline CDR1 is SGHNT and CDR2 YENEEA. The CDR3 sequence: CASSFDEGRRNTIYF. CDR3 DNA sequence: TGTGCCAGCAGCTTTGATGAGGGGAGGAGAAACACCATATATTTT. The full variable domain, in which reference TRBV11-3 and TRBJ1-3 provide the parts outside the CDR3, is EAGVVQSPRYKIIEKKQPVAFWCNPISGHNTLYWYLQNLGQGPELLIRYENEEAVDDSQLPKDRFSAERLKGVDSTLKIQPAELGDSAVYLCASSFDEGRRNTIYFGEGSWLTVV.

The CDR3 region has the DNA TGTGCCAGCAGCGTAGGAGCGGGACAGGGGAACACTGAAGCTTTCTTT. Amino acid sequence: CASSVGAGQGNTEAFF. The chain carries TRBV9 and TRBJ1-1; 9 bases agree with TRBD1. V lost 0 bases, J lost 1 base, and 4 bases stayed unmatched. Looked up from germline, CDR1 is SGDLS and CDR2 is YYNGEE. The CDR3 is 16 amino acids.

The J gene is TRBJ2-3, the V gene TRBV6-5; D remains unclear. The CDR3 is 12 amino acids. Germline assignment: CDR1 MNHEY and CDR2 SVGAGI. V lost 7 bases and J lost 4, with 9 bases in between. DNA of the CDR3: TGTGCCAGCAAAGGGTACCCAGATACGCAGTATTTT. Its protein is CASKGYPDTQYF.

The V gene is TRBV18, the J gene TRBJ2-7; weak D call: TRBD2 (5 bases). Per the germline V gene, CDR1 is KGHSH and CDR2 is LQKENI. The CDR3 covers 12 residues. V was shortened by 5 bases and J by 6 bases, with 11 bases between the two germline ends. CDR3 protein: CASSSGGGEQYF. The CDR3 DNA follows: TGTGCCAGCTCAAGCGGAGGCGGCGAGCAGTACTTC. Combining the CDR3 with reference TRBV18 and TRBJ2-7 gives the whole variable domain NAGVMQNPRHLVRRRGQEARLRCSPMKGHSHVYWYRQLPEEGLKFMVYLQKENIIDESGMPKERFSAEFPKEGPSILRIQQVVRGDSAAYFCASSSGGGEQYFGPGTRLTVT.

The rearrangement links TRBV6-1 to TRBJ2-1, with TRBD1 matching over 10 bases. The CDR3 covers 16 residues. Losses at the gene ends were 4 bases for V and 7 bases for J; bases not matched to a gene: 10. Germline CDR1 and CDR2: MNHNS and SASEGT. The CDR3 coding sequence is TGTGCCAGCAGTGCCCGGGACAGGGGTCGTGTGAATGAGCAGTTCTTC. It specifies CASSARDRGRVNEQFF.

The V and J genes are TRBV6-5 and TRBJ1-1; D not resolved. With 2 bases removed from V and 10 bases from J, the gap between germline ends came to 14 bases. Germline CDR1 MNHEY, CDR2 SVGAGI. The CDR3 extends over 13 amino acids. The CDR3 DNA reads TGTGCCAGCAGTTACCCGGATGGGCTCCGAGCTTTCTTT. This sequence encodes CASSYPDGLRAFF.

The V and J genes are TRBV2 and TRBJ2-7; D perhaps matches TRBD2 (6 bases). CDR1 is SNHLY and CDR2 is FYNNEI in the germline V gene. There are 17 residues in the CDR3. Trimming removed 6 bases from V and 3 bases from J, with 24 bases in between. The CDR3 protein is CASRPPGTPTTFYEQYF. In nucleotides, the CDR3 is TGTGCCAGCAGACCACCGGGGACTCCGACAACCTTCTACGAGCAGTACTTC.

This rearrangement joins TRBV9 to TRBJ2-1; the match to TRBD2 covers 8 bases. This CDR3 comprises 17 residues. Germline V gives CDR1 SGDLS, CDR2 YYNGEE. V gave up 4 bases and J gave up 8 bases; unmatched junction bases: 17. The CDR3 DNA reads as TGTGCCAGCAGCCCCTACTTGGGAGCGGGAGTAAGTGATGAGCAGTTCTTC. It specifies CASSPYLGAGVSDEQFF.

This chain joins TRBV7-3 and TRBJ1-6, with a possible D match to TRBD1 (5 bases). This CDR3 has 16 residues. The germline V and J ends were trimmed by 5 bases and 11 bases, with 22 bases remaining between them. Germline V gene sequence: CDR1 SGHTA, CDR2 FQGTGA. CDR3 sequence (DNA): TGTGCCAGCAGCCCGAGCGGACGGGCCGCAGGGACACCCCTCCACTTT. Amino acids: CASSPSGRAAGTPLHF.

Regarding this clone: The same CDR3 arises from other DNA sequences in this sample as well. The rearrangement uses TRBV5-1 and TRBJ2-1; 14 bases agree with TRBD2. CDR1 and CDR2 from the germline V gene are SGHRS and YFSETQ. The CDR3 runs 15 residues. V trimming: 3 bases; J trimming: 7 bases; junction bases outside the gene matches: 3. The CDR3 region has the DNA TGCGCCAGCAGCTCGGGACTAGCGGGAGTTAATGAGCAGTTCTTC. Protein: CASSSGLAGVNEQFF.

This chain uses TRBV6-6 with TRBJ2-2; no clear D gene. This CDR3 contains 15 residues. CDR1 is MNHNY and CDR2 is SVGAGI in the germline V gene (reference sequence). The V end lost 6 bases, the J end lost 4 bases, and 15 bases lay between the germline ends. This CDR3 is CASSLPGVITGELFF. CDR3 DNA: TGTGCCAGCAGCCTCCCTGGGGTCATCACCGGGGAGCTGTTTTTT.

This sequence joins TRBV4-1 and TRBJ1-5; the match to TRBD1 covers 7 bases. The CDR3 loop spans 18 amino acids. CDR1 is MGHRA, CDR2 YSYEKL, per germline. V was clipped by 5 bases and J by 1 base; unmatched bases: 14. The DNA for the CDR3 is TGCGCCAGCAGCTTGCGACCTTACAGGGGAGAGAGCAATCAGCCCCAGCATTTT. It codes for CASSLRPYRGESNQPQHF.

V usage is TRBV6-5 and J usage is TRBJ1-2; a weak D match, TRBD1 (6 bases). Germline V gene lookup returns CDR1 MNHEY and CDR2 SVGAGI. V was clipped by 2 bases and J by 5 bases, with 12 bases between them. The CDR3 is made up of 14 amino acids. CDR3 region: CASSYQDRDYGYTF. In DNA form, the CDR3 reads TGTGCCAGCAGTTACCAGGACAGAGATTATGGCTACACCTTC.

The chain is built from TRBV27 and TRBJ2-3; D unclear. Germline V lookup: CDR1 MNHEY, CDR2 SMNVEV (reference sequence). Trimming took 0 bases from V and 3 from J, leaving 7 bases between them. The CDR3 runs 14 residues. CDR3 region: CASSLSSPTDTQYF. The DNA for the CDR3 is TGTGCCAGCAGTTTATCGTCCCCTACAGATACGCAGTATTTT.

The chain has TRBV19 and TRBJ2-1; TRBD2 matches 7 bases. The trim removed 4 bases at V and 2 bases at J, leaving 11 bases unmatched. CDR1 LNHDA and CDR2 SQIVND come from the germline V gene (reference sequence). The CDR3 length is 17 residues. DNA for the CDR3: TGTGCCAGTAGTAACGAACGGGGCGGGAGAACCTACAATGAGCAGTTCTTC. This translates into CASSNERGGRTYNEQFF. The full variable domain, in which reference TRBV19 and TRBJ2-1 provide the parts outside the CDR3, is DGGITQSPKYLFRKEGQNVTLSCEQNLNHDAMYWYRQDPGQGLRLIYYSQIVNDFQKGDIAEGYSVSREKKESFPLTVTSAQKNPTAFYLCASSNERGGRTYNEQFFGPGTRLTVL.

This clone was picked up one time. This rearrangement joins TRBV11-2 to TRBJ1-4, with 8 bases lining up with TRBD1. V dropped 5 bases and J dropped 0; count of bases not matched to a gene: 11. The CDR3 consists of 18 residues. Looked up from germline, CDR1 is SGHAT and CDR2 is FQNNGV. CDR3 nucleotides: TGTGCCAGCAGCGGACAGGGAAGCTTCGGGGCAACTAATGAAAAACTGTTTTTT. It encodes CASSGQGSFGATNEKLFF.

The chain recombines TRBV5-4 with TRBJ1-1, with D possibly TRBD1 on 6 matching bases. CDR1 and CDR2 (germline): SGHNT, YYREEE (reference sequence). Trimming removed 7 bases at V and 2 bases at J, with 9 bases between. This CDR3 region has 12 residues. As DNA, the CDR3 is TGTGCCAGCCGGGACACCAACACTGAAGCTTTCTTT. Translated, it gives CASRDTNTEAFF.

The V and J genes are TRBV5-4 and TRBJ2-7; D is possibly TRBD1 or TRBD2 (5 bases each). This CDR3 has 13 residues. With 4 bases removed from V and 4 bases from J, the gap between germline ends came to 12 bases. CDR1 is SGHNT, CDR2 YYREEE, per germline (reference sequence). The CDR3 region is CASSRDPQYEQYF. The CDR3, as DNA: TGTGCCAGCAGCCGGGACCCCCAGTACGAGCAGTACTTC.

This chain joins TRBV19 and TRBJ1-2; the match to TRBD1 covers 11 bases. Germline lookup yields CDR1 LNHDA and CDR2 SQIVND (reference sequence). The CDR3 length is 13 residues. The V gene end was trimmed by 6 bases and the J gene end by 4 bases; junction bases not matched to a gene: 1. CDR3 bases: TGTGCCAGTAGAGGGACAGGGGGCTATGGCTACACCTTC. Its translation is CASRGTGGYGYTF.

The V gene is TRBV5-1, the J gene TRBJ2-1; D call uncertain. V was clipped by 1 base and J by 8 bases, with 4 bases between them. Looked up from germline, CDR1 is SGHRS and CDR2 is YFSETQ. The CDR3 has 11 residues. For the CDR3, the DNA is TGCGCCAGCAGCTTGAAAGATGAGCAGTTCTTC. Translation: CASSLKDEQFF. Combining the CDR3 with reference TRBV5-1 and TRBJ2-1 gives the whole variable domain KAGVTQTPRYLIKTRGQQVTLSCSPISGHRSVSWYQQTPGQGLQFLFEYFSETQRNKGNFPGRFSGRQFSNSRSEMNVSTLELGDSALYLCASSLKDEQFFGPGTRLTVL.

The rearrangement joins TRBV2 to TRBJ1-1; no reliable D call. Trimming took off 5 bases at V and 0 bases at J, with 10 bases between the two ends. The CDR3 spans 14 residues. Germline V CDR1 and CDR2: SNHLY, FYNNEI. CDR3 amino acids: CASSIQSMNTEAFF. CDR3 sequence (DNA): TGTGCCAGCAGTATACAGTCCATGAACACTGAAGCTTTCTTT.

The chain carries TRBV5-1 and TRBJ2-7, with D perhaps matching TRBD2 (5 bases). The CDR3 is 15 amino acids. The germline V gene has CDR1 SGHRS and CDR2 YFSETQ. Trimming took 1 base from V and 5 from J, leaving 16 bases between them. The CDR3 sequence is CASSLNPGMMDEQYF. CDR3 DNA sequence: TGCGCCAGCAGCTTGAATCCGGGAATGATGGACGAGCAGTACTTC.

The CDR3 reads CASSPTGESTDTQYF. The CDR3 bases are TGTGCCAGCAGCCCTACAGGGGAGTCGACAGATACGCAGTATTTT. V and J are TRBV7-2 and TRBJ2-3; 7 bases match TRBD1. Trimming took 5 bases from V and 3 from J; bases not matched to a gene: 8. The CDR3 has 15 amino acids. The V gene's germline CDR1 is SGHTA and CDR2 FQGNSA.

The rearrangement joins TRBV30 to TRBJ1-5; maybe TRBD1 (5 bases). The CDR3 has 13 residues. Germline-derived CDR1 and CDR2 are GTSNPN and SVGIG (reference sequence). V shed 4 bases and J shed 6 bases, with 13 bases lying between them. CDR3 residues: CAWKGDAGQPQHF. The CDR3 nucleotides are TGTGCCTGGAAAGGGGACGCGGGTCAGCCCCAGCATTTT.

This chain links TRBV12-5 with TRBJ2-5; 7 bases fit TRBD2. This CDR3 contains 15 residues. V dropped 6 bases and J dropped 4; count of bases not matched to a gene: 11. Germline loops: CDR1 LGHNT, CDR2 FRNRAP. Written as DNA, the CDR3 is TGTGCTAGTGGCAGATCGAATGGCGGGAGAGAGACCCAGTACTTC. Protein: CASGRSNGGRETQYF. The variable domain in full, with the rest retrieved from reference TRBV12-5 and TRBJ2-5, is DARVTQTPRHKVTEMGQEVTMRCQPILGHNTVFWYRQTMMQGLELLAYFRNRAPLDDSGMPKDRFSAEMPDATLATLKIQPSEPRDSAVYFCASGRSNGGRETQYFGPGTRLLVL.